This T cell receptor (beta chain) was retrieved from a study of blood T cell repertoires in COVID-19 (dated by TCRdb to 2020 to 2022). With regard to the full study: The collaborator samples originated in the United States, Italy and Spain and spanned the acute and convalescent phases of COVID-19. The prospective study material was composed of cDNA or gDNA derived from T cells, B-cell-depleted T cells, or PBMCs. The dataset comprised deeply sampled blood TCRbeta repertoires from subjects exposed to, actively infected with, or recovered from COVID-19. The repertoires were released in a freely available public database meant as a resource for research on the immune response to SARS-CoV-2. The samples were drawn from two sources: the first 160 participants of the ongoing ImmuneRACE study, and 1,254 subjects contributed by 6 global collaborators. A de-identified subject ID, COVID-19 status, age in years and sex were almost always included in the sample metadata. Where HLA class I and class II types were available, the types were taken from metadata supplied by the sample provider, not from assay-based typing.

The V and J ends are trimmed by 3 bases and 1 base, leaving 9 bases between them. From its cysteine to its phenylalanine, the CDR3 spans 15 amino acids. Solely the CDR3 DNA is kept, with 45 bases framed from the first base. CDR1 and CDR2, per the germline V gene, are MNHEY and SVGAGI. Enrolling through a virtual design, the prospective study's participants ranged in age from about 18 to 89 years and lived across roughly 24 United States geographic areas. In the prospective study, participants were assigned to cohorts based on the clinical history participants reported in a screening survey and a study questionnaire. For ImmuneRACE Cohort 3, a participant was defined as recovered based on two consecutive negative NP/OP PCR tests, clearance by a healthcare professional, or resolution of symptoms. Mobile phlebotomists in the prospective study collected whole blood, serum and a nasopharyngeal or oropharyngeal swab from every participant. Over a 2-month period, participants in the prospective study had the option of providing additional blood draws and questionnaires. Before DNA extraction, blood samples from the prospective study were shipped at room temperature or frozen.

The immunoSEQ Assay, a bias-controlled multiplex PCR, was used to amplify TCRbeta CDR3 regions from genomic DNA. Under the source paper's analysis protocol: The number of nucleated cells in each sample was estimated from the amplification of reference gene primers within the assay. Sequence reads were collapsed and filtered to measure the absolute abundance of every unique TCRbeta CDR3 rearrangement. For each sample, productive Simpson clonality was calculated as the square root of Simpson's diversity index over productive rearrangements. TCRdb stores this immuneACCESS table with in-frame sequences only. Part of the clones is absent; in the studies checked, under half of the shortfall reflects unresolved V genes, and no reason is known for the rest. That table furnishes V, J and clone size, whereas the DNA furnished D and trimming. This sample lists about 380,000 clones; approximately 90% were detected once. The ten top clones hold less than 1.5% of the sample.

Overall study outcomes, separate from this receptor: How much clinical and demographic metadata was included differed by source and by participant, and the metadata was provided uncurated.

This clone came up once. Its antigen is unknown. No clone much larger than this one lies a single base away; base qualities are absent. The clonotype originates from a young woman who had recovered from COVID-19. The sequenced sample consisted of PBMCs or T cells enriched from blood (not recorded which). The rearrangement combines TRBV6-5 with TRBJ2-2; TRBD2 is a possible D gene, resting on 6 matching bases. The sequence in DNA is TGTGCCAGCAGTTATAGTAGCGGGAACACCGGGGAGCTGTTTTTT. The encoded protein is CASSYSSGNTGELFF.